The 32 T cell receptor beta chains in this list originate from one sample, sequenced in a study of blood T cell repertoires in COVID-19. The protocol was immunoSEQ multiplex PCR, while the TCRdb copy is restricted to in-frame clones and leaves out a portion. The sample consists of over 350,000 clones, roughly 88% of them appearing once. Sequencing was performed on peripheral blood. Receptor source: a woman between 25 and 40 years old with active or convalescent COVID-19.

This chain uses TRBV19 with TRBJ1-1; D perhaps matches TRBD1 (5 bases). Germline V gene data show CDR1 as LNHDA and CDR2 as SQIVND (reference sequence). V gave up 9 bases and J gave up 0 bases, with 14 bases separating them. CDR3 length: 14 residues. The CDR3 region is CASGGGIVNTEAFF. As DNA, the CDR3 is TGTGCCAGCGGGGGGGGGATCGTGAACACTGAAGCTTTCTTT.

The gene calls are TRBV19 and TRBJ2-5; maybe TRBD2 (6 bases). Germline CDR1 is LNHDA and CDR2 is SQIVND (reference sequence). V shed 7 bases and J shed 2 bases, with 11 bases lying between them. The CDR3 length is 13 residues. The CDR3 region has the DNA TGTGCCAGTACCCCGGCGGGGCAAGAGACCCAGTACTTC. This codes for CASTPAGQETQYF.

The CDR3 DNA reads as TGTGCCAGCAGCCAAGAACCTAAAGGAGGGCTCGGCTACACCTTC. This gives the protein CASSQEPKGGLGYTF. The chain links TRBV3-1 (or the pseudogene TRBV3-2) to TRBJ1-2, with unresolved D. CDR3 length: 15 residues. Per the germline V gene, CDR1 is LGHDT and CDR2 is YNNKEL (reference sequence). Trimming took 0 bases from V and 8 from J, leaving 16 bases between them.

This chain uses TRBV24-1 with TRBJ1-2; D ambiguous. Per the germline V gene, CDR1 is KGHDR and CDR2 is SFDVKD. V gave up 4 bases and J gave up 3 bases, with 5 bases separating them. This CDR3 region has 12 residues. The CDR3, as DNA: TGTGCCACCAGTGACGGGTACTATGGCTACACCTTC. Translated: CATSDGYYGYTF.

This chain uses TRBV7-6 with TRBJ1-6; the D gene is possibly TRBD1 (5 bases). V dropped 6 bases and J dropped 1 base, with 22 bases sitting between them. The CDR3 spans 19 residues. Per the germline V gene, CDR1 is SGHVS and CDR2 is FNYEAQ. As DNA, the CDR3 is TGTGCCAGCAGTAACTCCCTGCCGGGGGTTACGTCCTATAATTCACCCCTCCACTTT. This translates into CASSNSLPGVTSYNSPLHF.

This chain connects TRBV19 to TRBJ2-7, with 8 bases identical to TRBD1. The length of the CDR3 is 14 residues. Germline CDR1 is LNHDA and CDR2 is SQIVND (reference sequence). With 10 bases clipped from V and 6 bases from J, the junction kept 14 bases outside the gene matches. The CDR3 loop is CATRPGQGLGEQYF. CDR3 bases: TGTGCCACCCGCCCTGGACAGGGTTTAGGCGAGCAGTACTTC.

This clone showed up just once. This chain joins TRBV7-2 and TRBJ1-6; D perhaps matches TRBD1 (5 bases). The CDR3 sequence is 17 residues long. Per the germline V gene, CDR1 is SGHTA and CDR2 is FQGNSA. The V gene lost 5 bases and the J gene lost 9 bases, with 23 bases spanning the gap. The chain's CDR3 is CASSPQGGPTLLSPLHF. The CDR3 region has the DNA TGTGCCAGCAGCCCCCAGGGCGGACCCACCCTTCTTTCACCCCTCCACTTT.

This rearrangement joins TRBV3-1 (or the pseudogene TRBV3-2) to TRBJ2-1; TRBD1 matches 9 bases. J was trimmed by 6 bases and V by 0 bases; bases with no gene match: 9. This CDR3 contains 17 residues. Per the germline V gene, CDR1 is LGHDT and CDR2 is YNNKEL (reference sequence). The chain's CDR3 is CASSQDFRGQGFNEQFF. CDR3 DNA: TGTGCCAGCAGCCAAGATTTTAGGGGACAGGGATTCAATGAGCAGTTCTTC.

The rearrangement joins TRBV4-1 to TRBJ2-3; D possibly corresponds to TRBD2 (5 bases). The CDR3 totals 17 residues. The V gene lost 2 bases and the J gene lost 0 bases, with 15 bases spanning the gap. Germline loops: CDR1 MGHRA, CDR2 YSYEKL. The CDR3: CASSQTGSVASTDTQYF. The CDR3 bases are TGCGCCAGCAGCCAAACGGGTAGCGTGGCTAGCACAGATACGCAGTATTTT.

J is TRBJ2-7 and V is TRBV5-4; TRBD1 matches 8 bases. The CDR3 consists of 16 residues. The germline CDR1 and CDR2 sequences are SGHNT and YYREEE (reference sequence). Trimming cost V 4 bases and J 0 bases; bases outside gene matches: 9. The CDR3 sequence is CASSMGTGTGSYEQYF. The CDR3 DNA sequence: TGTGCCAGCAGCATGGGGACCGGGACAGGCTCCTACGAGCAGTACTTC.

This chain joins TRBV6-5 and TRBJ2-1; 11 nucleotides line up with TRBD2. V shed 6 bases and J 8 bases; nucleotides not matched to a gene: 6. The CDR3 is 14 residues long. Germline CDR1 reads MNHEY; CDR2 reads SVGAGI. Here the CDR3 reads CASRLTSGSYEQFF. The CDR3 DNA is TGTGCCAGCAGGTTAACTAGCGGGAGCTATGAGCAGTTCTTC.

V gene TRBV2 combines with J gene TRBJ2-3; TRBD2 aligns across 10 bases. The germline gives CDR1 SNHLY, CDR2 FYNNEI. The CDR3 is made up of 15 amino acids. V dropped 6 bases and J dropped 3; count of bases not matched to a gene: 6. The CDR3 bases are TGTGCCAGCAGCGGAGGACTAGCGGCTACAGATACGCAGTATTTT. Residues: CASSGGLAATDTQYF.

This clone was seen only once. The rearrangement uses TRBV7-9 and TRBJ2-7, with 10 bases fitting TRBD1. Germline V gene sequence: CDR1 SEHNR, CDR2 FQNEAQ (reference sequence). V was clipped by 4 bases and J by 5 bases; unmatched bases: 5. CDR3 size: 14 residues. The CDR3 DNA follows: TGTGCCAGCAGCTCGGGACAGGGGAACAACGAGCAGTACTTC. It translates to CASSSGQGNNEQYF.

V usage is TRBV29-1 and J usage is TRBJ2-7; 8 bases map to TRBD1. V shed 4 bases, J shed 2 bases, and the junction held 13 bases outside the gene matches. Germline V gives CDR1 SQVTM, CDR2 ANQGSEA. There are 16 residues in the CDR3. CDR3 sequence (DNA): TGCAGCGTTGGCGACTGGGACAGGCAAAGAGCCTACGAGCAGTACTTC. Its protein product is CSVGDWDRQRAYEQYF.

This rearrangement joins TRBV3-1 (or the pseudogene TRBV3-2) to TRBJ2-5, with TRBD1 as a possible D gene (5 bases). CDR1 and CDR2 (germline): LGHDT, YNNKEL (reference sequence). This CDR3 is 13 amino acids long. The V end lost 6 bases, the J end lost 3 bases, and 11 bases lay between the germline ends. Here the CDR3 DNA reads TGTGCCAGCAGGATAGGGGTCGAAGAGACCCAGTACTTC. Its protein is CASRIGVEETQYF.

This clone has only one observation. The rearrangement uses TRBV19 and TRBJ2-1; D is undetermined. The V end lost 5 bases, the J end lost 0 bases, and 11 bases lay between the germline ends. CDR1 LNHDA and CDR2 SQIVND come from the germline V gene (reference sequence). The CDR3 has 15 amino acids. As DNA, the CDR3 is TGTGCCAGTAGTCCTTCTCGAGCCTCCTACAATGAGCAGTTCTTC. The encoded protein is CASSPSRASYNEQFF. Full variable domain (remainder filled in from reference TRBV19 and TRBJ2-1): DGGITQSPKYLFRKEGQNVTLSCEQNLNHDAMYWYRQDPGQGLRLIYYSQIVNDFQKGDIAEGYSVSREKKESFPLTVTSAQKNPTAFYLCASSPSRASYNEQFFGPGTRLTVL.

This clone was found once. V and J are TRBV23-1 and TRBJ1-2; D may be TRBD1 (6 bases). Being an ORF, TRBV23-1 has a function that is uncertain. Trimming took 4 bases from V and 7 from J, leaving 19 bases between them. The CDR3 is 15 amino acids. The CDR3 DNA reads as TGCGCCAGCAGTCGGCACGGACAGCTTGAGGGTGGCTACACCTTC. This encodes CASSRHGQLEGGYTF.

The chain couples TRBV10-3 to TRBJ1-4; no firm D call. V was pared by 7 bases and J by 0 bases, with 9 bases between. Looked up from germline, CDR1 is ENHRY and CDR2 is SYGVKD. The CDR3 has 14 residues. The DNA for the CDR3 is TGTGCCATCAAGGCGGAAGCAACTAATGAAAAACTGTTTTTT. It specifies CAIKAEATNEKLFF.

This clone was recorded only once. The gene calls are TRBV10-3 and TRBJ1-2, with a possible D match to TRBD1 (6 bases). With 10 bases removed from V and 2 bases from J, the gap between germline ends came to 17 bases. This CDR3 spans 14 amino acids. Germline CDR1 reads ENHRY; CDR2 reads SYGVKD. For the CDR3, the DNA is TGTGCCACTAGGAGACAGGAGGCGAACTATGGCTACACCTTC. It specifies CATRRQEANYGYTF.

J is TRBJ2-1 and V is TRBV18; D is unresolved. CDR1 KGHSH and CDR2 LQKENI come from the germline V gene. Trimming took off 3 bases at V and 5 bases at J, with 26 bases between the two ends. CDR3 length: 19 amino acids. The CDR3 DNA follows: TGTGCCAGCTCACCTGTTGAACTTACCCAGACCCTACTACACAATGAGCAGTTCTTC. Its translation is CASSPVELTQTLLHNEQFF.

The genes are TRBV9 and TRBJ1-2, with TRBD1 matching 7 bases. V gave up 0 bases and J gave up 1 base; unmatched junction bases: 9. Germline CDR1 is SGDLS and CDR2 is YYNGEE. The CDR3 extends over 17 amino acids. The CDR3 loop reads CASSVATGQNFNYGYTF. The CDR3 coding sequence is TGTGCCAGCAGCGTAGCTACGGGACAGAACTTTAACTATGGCTACACCTTC.

The CDR3 loop is CASSLSPGVQPQHF. The DNA of the CDR3 is TGCGCCAGCAGCCTATCACCCGGAGTACAGCCCCAGCATTTT. The rearrangement links TRBV4-1 to TRBJ1-5; D gene ambiguous. The ends were cut back, 4 bases at V and 7 bases at J, with 14 bases in the middle. CDR1 and CDR2 from the germline V gene are MGHRA and YSYEKL. This CDR3 comprises 14 residues.

The V gene is TRBV12-5, the J gene TRBJ1-1; 9 bases fit TRBD1. Germline CDR1 is LGHNT and CDR2 is FRNRAP. CDR3 length: 17 amino acids. V was clipped by 5 bases and J by 5 bases; unmatched bases: 15. The CDR3 region is CASGTDRQGGGLTEAFF. In DNA, the CDR3 is TGTGCTAGTGGTACCGATAGACAGGGGGGAGGACTGACTGAAGCTTTCTTT. The full variable domain, completed using reference TRBV12-5 and TRBJ1-1, is DARVTQTPRHKVTEMGQEVTMRCQPILGHNTVFWYRQTMMQGLELLAYFRNRAPLDDSGMPKDRFSAEMPDATLATLKIQPSEPRDSAVYFCASGTDRQGGGLTEAFFGQGTRLTVV.

V and J are TRBV19 and TRBJ2-1; the D gene is possibly TRBD2 (6 bases). Per the germline V gene, CDR1 is LNHDA and CDR2 is SQIVND (reference sequence). CDR3 size: 17 residues. Trimming shortened V by 6 bases and J by 5 bases, and 23 bases separated the two germline ends. The CDR3 spells CASSHGGLHPVHNEQFF. CDR3 sequence (DNA): TGTGCCAGTAGCCACGGAGGGTTGCACCCAGTACACAATGAGCAGTTCTTC.

This clone was seen a few times. The J gene is TRBJ1-2, the V gene TRBV28; TRBD1 matches 8 bases. The V segment lost 5 bases and the J segment 4 bases; nucleotides outside the gene matches: 6. The CDR3 length is 14 residues. Germline V gene lookup returns CDR1 MDHEN and CDR2 SYDVKM. The CDR3 nucleotides are TGTGCCAGCAGTGATCAGGGGGCTGGCTATGGCTACACCTTC. Protein: CASSDQGAGYGYTF.

This chain joins TRBV5-6 and TRBJ2-5, with D possibly TRBD2 on 5 matching bases. The CDR3 extends over 12 amino acids. Germline V gene sequence: CDR1 SGHDT, CDR2 YYEEEE. With 4 bases removed from V and 5 bases from J, the gap between germline ends came to 9 bases. For the CDR3, the DNA is TGTGCCAGCAGCCCTGGGGAGGAGACCCAGTACTTC. Its translation is CASSPGEETQYF.

Here the CDR3 DNA reads TGTGCCAGCAGCCGAGACAGCCTCTATGGCTACACCTTC. Its protein is CASSRDSLYGYTF. V and J are TRBV27 and TRBJ1-2; tentative D call: TRBD1 (5 bases). V dropped 6 bases and J dropped 4 bases, with 12 bases sitting between them. The CDR3 is 13 residues long. Germline assignment: CDR1 MNHEY and CDR2 SMNVEV (reference sequence).

J is TRBJ1-2 and V is TRBV6-5, with 8 bases that match TRBD1. J gave up 5 bases and V 4 bases, and 6 bases lay outside the gene matches. CDR1 and CDR2 from the germline V gene are MNHEY and SVGAGI. CDR3 size: 14 residues. CDR3 nucleotides: TGTGCCAGCAGTTCCAAGACAGGGGTTTATGGCTACACCTTC. Its protein product is CASSSKTGVYGYTF.

This clone was counted only a few times. The J gene is TRBJ2-1, the V gene TRBV5-1, with a tentative D call TRBD2 (5 bases). Trimming left V 4 bases short and J 2 bases short, with 10 bases between. The germline gives CDR1 SGHRS, CDR2 YFSETQ. The CDR3 spans 14 residues. CDR3 sequence: CASSADLTYNEQFF. CDR3 nucleotides: TGCGCCAGCAGCGCGGACTTGACCTACAATGAGCAGTTCTTC.

This clone is a singleton in its sample. The V call is TRBV5-1, the J call TRBJ1-4; TRBD1 agrees at 8 bases. Per the germline V gene, CDR1 is SGHRS and CDR2 is YFSETQ. Trimming took 0 bases from V and 6 from J; bases not matched to a gene: 1. This CDR3 comprises 14 residues. The CDR3 region has the DNA TGCGCCAGCAGCTTGGCAGGGGGCGATGAAAAACTGTTTTTT. Translated: CASSLAGGDEKLFF.

The chain couples TRBV5-1 to TRBJ2-7; TRBD2 might be the D (6 bases). This CDR3 region has 14 residues. Germline V gene data show CDR1 as SGHRS and CDR2 as YFSETQ. V was shortened by 4 bases and J by 2 bases, with 13 bases between the two germline ends. CDR3 loop: CASSTGDGTYEQYF. As DNA, the CDR3 is TGCGCCAGCAGCACGGGAGACGGGACCTACGAGCAGTACTTC.

The chain is built from TRBV29-1 and TRBJ1-2, with 11 bases lining up with TRBD1. Germline V gene data show CDR1 as SQVTM and CDR2 as ANQGSEA. This CDR3 comprises 15 residues. Trimming at V came to 5 bases and at J to 5 bases, leaving 10 bases not matched to a gene. Here the CDR3 reads CSVPNPRDRGYGYTF. The CDR3 coding sequence is TGCAGCGTTCCCAATCCCCGGGACAGGGGGTATGGCTACACCTTC.